The 6 T cell receptor beta chains below were found in one sample sequenced in a study of cytotoxic CD8 clonotypes in ibrutinib-treated CLL. Clones were sequenced by immunoSEQ multiplex PCR, and TCRdb holds only the in-frame ones, with some missing. Of around 310,000 clones in the sample, roughly 80% were seen once. The sample in question was PBMCs, obtained before ibrutinib treatment. The receptors come from a human donor with chronic lymphocytic leukemia.

This sequence joins TRBV30 and TRBJ2-7, with D possibly being TRBD2 (6 bases). The germline V gene has CDR1 GTSNPN and CDR2 SVGIG (reference sequence). Trimming shortened V by 3 bases and J by 2 bases, and 17 bases separated the two germline ends. The CDR3 contains 15 residues. CDR3 nucleotide sequence: TGTGCCTGGAGATTCTGGGACTTTTTTGCCTACGAGCAGTACTTC. It encodes CAWRFWDFFAYEQYF.

This clone was detected only a few times. This rearrangement joins TRBV7-7 to TRBJ2-2; tentatively, D is TRBD2 (5 bases). Trimming left V 5 bases short and J 7 bases short, with 11 bases between. CDR3 length: 13 amino acids. From germline, CDR1 is SSHAT and CDR2 FNYEAQ (reference sequence). The CDR3 DNA reads as TGTGCCAGCAGCCTGCGGGTTGGCGGGGAGCTGTTTTTT. It specifies CASSLRVGGELFF. Full variable domain (missing parts from reference TRBV7-7 and TRBJ2-2): GAGVSQSPRYKVTKRGQDVTLRCDPISSHATLYWYQQALGQGPEFLTYFNYEAQPDKSGLPSDRFSAERPEGSISTLTIQRTEQRDSAMYRCASSLRVGGELFFGEGSRLTVL.

J is TRBJ2-7 and V is TRBV6-1; D is unresolved. V shed 7 bases and J shed 4 bases, with 20 bases lying between them. CDR1 is MNHNS, CDR2 SASEGT, per germline. The CDR3 has 15 residues. The CDR3 bases are TGTGCCAGCAAGGTCCTTTTGTCATCTGGATACGAGCAGTACTTC. Residues: CASKVLLSSGYEQYF.

The V and J genes are TRBV7-9 and TRBJ2-7; no definite D call. This CDR3 contains 11 residues. CDR1 is SEHNR, CDR2 FQNEAQ, per germline (reference sequence). The V and J ends lost 2 bases and 4 bases respectively, with 3 bases between them. In DNA form, the CDR3 reads TGTGCCAGCAGCTTAAATTACGAGCAGTACTTC. Encoded protein: CASSLNYEQYF.

This clone was counted once. J is TRBJ1-1 and V is TRBV10-1, with TRBD1 as a possible D gene (5 bases). Germline values: CDR1 WNHNN, CDR2 SYGVQD (reference sequence). This CDR3 is 13 amino acids long. Trimming removed 2 bases at V and 6 bases at J, with 10 bases between. CDR3 coding DNA: TGCGCCAGCAGTGAGGCGTGGGGGTCTGAAGCTTTCTTT. The encoded protein is CASSEAWGSEAFF.

The genes are TRBV18 and TRBJ2-1; tentatively, D is TRBD2 (6 bases). Germline V lookup: CDR1 KGHSH, CDR2 LQKENI. Trimming cost V 2 bases and J 4 bases, with 12 bases left between them. The CDR3 contains 15 residues. Here the CDR3 DNA reads TGTGCCAGCTCACCAGCGGGACGCCTATACAATGAGCAGTTCTTC. This translates into CASSPAGRLYNEQFF.